This record concerns one T cell receptor beta chain sequence. Its antigen is still unknown. The data were taken from a study of siplizumab effects on memory and regulatory T cells. Findings of the study overall: Siplizumab significantly brought down the alloreactive sequences that trace back to unstimulated CD4+ memory cells. Confirmation that proliferating Tregs from siplizumab cultures had suppressive function was not obtained.

The V gene's germline CDR1 is ENHRY and CDR2 SYGVKD. This CDR3 has 12 residues. Trimming cost V 4 bases and J 4 bases, with 7 bases left between them. The method was immunoSEQ multiplex PCR; TCRdb's version includes in-frame clones alone and lacks a portion of them. The repertoire holds around 100,000 clones, with about nine tenths as singletons. The sample taken for sequencing was non-Treg CD4+ T cells sorted from blood. The chain links TRBV10-3 to TRBJ1-1; D is ambiguous. The clonotype originates from a human donor in good health. The CDR3 protein is CAISVLGTEAFF. The CDR3 DNA sequence: TGTGCCATCAGTGTCTTGGGCACTGAAGCTTTCTTT.